The 4 T cell receptor beta chains below were found in one sample sequenced in a study of T cells in Graves' hyperthyroidism and ophthalmopathy. Template material for amplifying TCR beta CDR3 regions consisted of RNA transcripts. With the HTBI primer set, the TCR CDR3 went through a first round of RT-PCR. TCRdb redid the calling of the multiplex PCR reads with MiXCR, one entry per CDR3 protein. The sample lists about 560,000 distinct CDR3 sequences, approximately 14% seen once, with about 7% in the top ten. Specimen: blood. Receptors originate from a woman aged 30 to 39 with Graves' hyperthyroidism.

This clonotype was seen at least ten times. The chain combines TRBV28 with TRBJ2-7; 7 bases are a match to TRBD2. The CDR3 has 16 residues. The V gene's germline CDR1 is MDHEN and CDR2 SYDVKM. With 5 bases clipped from V and 7 bases from J, the junction kept 17 bases outside the gene matches. CDR3 sequence reads: CASSPPAGLPPREQYF. DNA of the CDR3: TGTGCCAGCAGTCCCCCTGCGGGACTACCACCCAGGGAGCAGTACTTC.

CDR3 protein: CASSPGRGATYEQYF. Here the CDR3 DNA reads TGTGCCAGCAGCCCCGGGAGGGGGGCTACCTACGAGCAGTACTTC. The J gene is TRBJ2-7, the V gene TRBV7-6, with TRBD2 identical over 8 bases. There are 15 residues in the CDR3. The ends lost 5 bases at V and 2 bases at J; junction bases unmatched: 8. Germline CDR1 reads SGHVS; CDR2 reads FNYEAQ. Filled out from reference TRBV7-6 and TRBJ2-7, the complete variable domain reads GAGVSQSPRYKVTKRGQDVALRCDPISGHVSLYWYRQALGQGPEFLTYFNYEAQQDKSGLPNDRFSAERPEGSISTLTIQRTEQRDSAMYRCASSPGRGATYEQYFGPGTRLTVT.

The sample holds a few counts of this clonotype. This chain connects TRBV7-3 to TRBJ2-7; 9 nucleotides line up with TRBD1. V lost 5 bases and J lost 2; bases outside the gene matches: 13. Germline V gene lookup returns CDR1 SGHTA and CDR2 FQGTGA. This CDR3 has 17 residues. The CDR3 loop is CASSPKGQGIFTYEQYF. The DNA for the CDR3 is TGTGCCAGCAGCCCAAAGGGACAGGGAATTTTTACCTACGAGCAGTACTTC.

This clonotype was detected many times. The chain links TRBV2 to TRBJ2-7; 7 bases are shared with TRBD2. Germline CDR1 is SNHLY and CDR2 is FYNNEI. This CDR3 is built from 14 residues. J was trimmed by 5 bases and V by 4 bases; bases with no gene match: 8. The CDR3 spells CASSALREYDEQYF. CDR3 bases: TGTGCCAGCAGTGCTCTGCGGGAGTACGACGAGCAGTACTTC. Based on the CDR3 plus reference TRBV2 and TRBJ2-7, the full variable domain is EPEVTQTPSHQVTQMGQEVILRCVPISNHLYFYWYRQILGQKVEFLVSFYNNEISEKSEIFDDQFSVERPDGSNFTLKIRSTKLEDSAMYFCASSALREYDEQYFGPGTRLTVT.